These 16 T cell receptor beta chains were all obtained from the same sample, sequenced in a study of shared clonotypes between healthy human individuals. Method: immunoSEQ multiplex PCR; TCRdb's copy keeps in-frame clones and lacks some. This sample has 2 million to 2.5 million clones, with roughly 96% found just once. Sequences were obtained from naive CD4+ T cells sorted from blood. Indicated subset: CD45RA+ positively selected. The receptors come from a young man in good health.

The V and J genes are TRBV7-6 and TRBJ2-1; D uncertain. Germline CDR1 reads SGHVS; CDR2 reads FNYEAQ. The germline V and J ends were trimmed by 1 base and 4 bases, with 8 bases remaining between them. The CDR3 is 14 amino acids. The CDR3 reads CASSLEGRYNEQFF. As DNA, the CDR3 is TGTGCCAGCAGCTTAGAGGGCCGATACAATGAGCAGTTCTTC.

This rearrangement joins TRBV5-6 to TRBJ2-5, with no clear D. Germline V gives CDR1 SGHDT, CDR2 YYEEEE. Trimming removed 0 bases from V and 0 bases from J, with 6 bases in between. The CDR3 loop spans 14 amino acids. The CDR3 bases are TGTGCCAGCAGCTTGGTAGGGTACCAAGAGACCCAGTACTTC. Amino acid sequence: CASSLVGYQETQYF.

The chain links TRBV28 to TRBJ2-3, with 9 bases identical to TRBD2. Germline V CDR1 and CDR2: MDHEN, SYDVKM. This CDR3 spans 15 amino acids. V shed 6 bases and J 2 bases; nucleotides not matched to a gene: 6. The CDR3 nucleotides read TGTGCCAGCAGGGCGCGGGGGGGAACCACAGATACGCAGTATTTT. It yields the protein CASRARGGTTDTQYF.

The CDR3 sequence: CASMPDTVNTEAFF. As DNA, the CDR3 is TGTGCCAGCATGCCGGACACCGTGAACACTGAAGCTTTCTTT. The V gene is TRBV2, the J gene TRBJ1-1; D might be TRBD1 (5 bases). Germline V CDR1 and CDR2: SNHLY, FYNNEI. The CDR3 loop spans 14 amino acids. V lost 7 bases and J 0 bases, leaving 12 bases between the germline ends.

This chain links TRBV2 with TRBJ2-2; 7 bases align to TRBD1. The germline V gene has CDR1 SNHLY and CDR2 FYNNEI. V gave up 7 bases and J gave up 2 bases; unmatched junction bases: 7. The CDR3 runs to 15 residues. The CDR3 is CASKRTGFNTGELFF. CDR3 bases: TGTGCCAGCAAACGGACAGGTTTTAACACCGGGGAGCTGTTTTTT.

The chain carries TRBV7-2 and TRBJ1-1; 8 nucleotides line up with TRBD1. Germline lookup yields CDR1 SGHTA and CDR2 FQGNSA. The junction had 11 bases not matched to a gene; V was cut back by 5 bases and J by 0 bases. This CDR3 spans 17 amino acids. CDR3 DNA sequence: TGTGCCAGCAGCCCACCCGGGACAGGCGTCATGAACACTGAAGCTTTCTTT. Protein: CASSPPGTGVMNTEAFF.

The genes are TRBV2 and TRBJ2-7; TRBD1 might be the D (6 bases). Germline-derived CDR1 and CDR2 are SNHLY and FYNNEI. V was trimmed by 8 bases and J by 5 bases, leaving 16 bases between them. CDR3 size: 13 residues. This chain's CDR3 is CASGSRTVNEQYF. The CDR3 region has the DNA TGTGCCAGCGGCAGCCGGACAGTGAACGAGCAGTACTTC.

V gene TRBV5-4 combines with J gene TRBJ2-7; D possibly corresponds to TRBD1 (6 bases). The ends were cut back, 3 bases at V and 0 bases at J, with 13 bases in the middle. Germline CDR1 SGHNT, CDR2 YYREEE (reference sequence). The CDR3 covers 15 residues. CDR3 in amino acids: CASSSGTLPSYEQYF. CDR3 DNA: TGTGCCAGCAGCTCCGGGACACTACCCTCCTACGAGCAGTACTTC.

The gene calls are TRBV19 and TRBJ1-5; 7 positions match TRBD1. The CDR3 is made up of 14 amino acids. CDR1 is LNHDA and CDR2 is SQIVND in the germline V gene (reference sequence). J lost 2 bases, V lost 5 bases, and 3 bases had no gene match. CDR3 DNA sequence: TGTGCCAGTAGTGACAGGGCAGGCAATCAGCCCCAGCATTTT. Protein sequence: CASSDRAGNQPQHF.

As for this clone: Other DNA sequences in this specimen translate into the identical CDR3. The chain uses TRBV28 and TRBJ1-3, with 7 bases matching TRBD1. V lost 7 bases to trimming and J lost 0 bases; unmatched junction nucleotides: 6. Germline V lookup: CDR1 MDHEN, CDR2 SYDVKM. This CDR3 spans 15 amino acids. As DNA, the CDR3 is TGTGCCAGCACAAGGACAGGATCCTCTGGAAACACCATATATTTT. Its protein is CASTRTGSSGNTIYF. The full variable domain, in which reference TRBV28 and TRBJ1-3 provide the parts outside the CDR3, is DVKVTQSSRYLVKRTGEKVFLECVQDMDHENMFWYRQDPGLGLRLIYFSYDVKMKEKGDIPEGYSVSREKKERFSLILESASTNQTSMYLCASTRTGSSGNTIYFGEGSWLTVV.

This chain joins TRBV30 and TRBJ1-5; tentatively, D is TRBD1 (5 bases). CDR1 is GTSNPN, CDR2 SVGIG, per germline (reference sequence). This CDR3 region has 13 residues. The V gene lost 0 bases and the J gene lost 6 bases, with 9 bases spanning the gap. For the CDR3, the DNA is TGTGCCTGGAGTGTTCCAGGGAGTCAGCCCCAGCATTTT. Its protein is CAWSVPGSQPQHF.

This chain links TRBV25-1 with TRBJ1-1; D is possibly TRBD1 (6 bases). Germline loops: CDR1 MGHDK, CDR2 SYGVNS. V was pared by 1 base and J by 10 bases, with 16 bases between. The CDR3 sequence is 14 residues long. The chain's CDR3 is CASSELIGGEGAFF. CDR3 in DNA: TGTGCCAGCAGTGAATTAATAGGGGGGGAAGGAGCTTTCTTT.

This clone was detected once. J is TRBJ2-1 and V is TRBV5-8; TRBD2 aligns across 11 bases. Trimming took 4 bases from V and 5 from J; bases not matched to a gene: 8. The CDR3 has 16 amino acids. Germline V gene sequence: CDR1 SGHTS, CDR2 YDEGEE. The CDR3 DNA is TGTGCCAGCAGCCGACGGCTAGCGGGGGGCCACAATGAGCAGTTCTTC. It specifies CASSRRLAGGHNEQFF.

The chain links TRBV4-3 to TRBJ1-4, with 7 bases identical to TRBD1. From germline, CDR1 is LGHNA and CDR2 YSLEER. CDR3 size: 16 residues. J gave up 8 bases and V 3 bases, and 12 bases lay outside the gene matches. In DNA form, the CDR3 reads TGCGCCAGCAGCCAGGATTTGACAGGGACGAGGGAAAAACTGTTTTTT. It is translated as CASSQDLTGTREKLFF.

Of note for this clone: The same CDR3 also results from other DNA sequences found in this sample. The chain carries TRBV19 and TRBJ1-2; TRBD1 might be the D (5 bases). V lost 5 bases, J lost 2 bases, and 9 bases lay in between. The CDR3 has 13 residues. The germline V gene has CDR1 LNHDA and CDR2 SQIVND (reference sequence). The CDR3 region has the DNA TGTGCCAGTAGTCGACAGCCCAACTATGGCTACACCTTC. Its translation: CASSRQPNYGYTF.

V gene TRBV11-3 combines with J gene TRBJ1-1; 7 nucleotides agree with TRBD1. This CDR3 is built from 14 residues. Trimming cost V 4 bases and J 4 bases; bases outside gene matches: 6. Per the germline V gene, CDR1 is SGHNT and CDR2 is YENEEA. The CDR3 coding sequence is TGTGCCAGCAGCTCGGGACAGCCCGGCACTGAAGCTTTCTTT. Amino acid sequence: CASSSGQPGTEAFF.